These T cell receptor beta chains were read from a single sample in a study of blood T cell repertoires in COVID-19. Sequencing used immunoSEQ multiplex PCR; TCRdb keeps in-frame clones, though not all of them. This sample has some 25,000 clones, with more than 85% found just once. Source material: peripheral blood. Every receptor here comes from a human donor in a cohort sampled during active COVID-19. Each CDR3 is given with its conserved first and last residue. The order of the fields is V gene, clone size, J gene, D gene, CDR3 DNA, CDR3 protein. The D gene is left open where the match is weak. Clone size is given for some rows only: seen once, a few or many times, or a class if the clone is expanded.

v_call: TRBV7-8
clone_size: NA
j_call: TRBJ2-1
d_call: NA
cdr3_nt: TGTGCCAGCAGACTCAGGGTAGACTCCTACAATGAGCAGTTCTTC
cdr3_aa: CASRLRVDSYNEQFF

v_call: TRBV6-5
clone_size: NA
j_call: TRBJ2-5
d_call: NA
cdr3_nt: TGTGCCAGCAGTTACTCGAGCGGCGGGGAGACCCAGTACTTC
cdr3_aa: CASSYSSGGETQYF

v_call: TRBV12-3/TRBV12-4
clone_size: NA
j_call: TRBJ2-5
d_call: NA
cdr3_nt: TGTGCCAGCAGTTTCACCGGAGAGACCCAGTACTTC
cdr3_aa: CASSFTGETQYF

v_call: TRBV9
clone_size: NA
j_call: TRBJ2-3
d_call: NA
cdr3_nt: TGTGCCAGCAGCCAGACAGCAGACGCGGGGGCACCCGATACGCAGTATTTT
cdr3_aa: CASSQTADAGAPDTQYF

v_call: TRBV7-8
clone_size: NA
j_call: TRBJ2-7
d_call: NA
cdr3_nt: TGTGCCAGCAGCTTAATTAGTGGGTCAGGTGAGCAGTACTTC
cdr3_aa: CASSLISGSGEQYF

v_call: TRBV2
clone_size: NA
j_call: TRBJ1-6
d_call: TRBD1
cdr3_nt: TGTGCCGGGATGACAGGGTGGACTTCACCCCTCCACTTT
cdr3_aa: CAGMTGWTSPLHF

v_call: TRBV7-2
clone_size: NA
j_call: TRBJ2-5
d_call: TRBD1
cdr3_nt: TGTGCCAGCAGCATCCCTCCAGGGGGAGAACCCCAAGAGACCCAGTACTTC
cdr3_aa: CASSIPPGGEPQETQYF

v_call: TRBV27
clone_size: NA
j_call: TRBJ1-1
d_call: TRBD1
cdr3_nt: TGTGCCAGCAGTCCAAAACAGGGGAGGATGAACACTGAAGCTTTCTTT
cdr3_aa: CASSPKQGRMNTEAFF

v_call: TRBV15
clone_size: once
j_call: TRBJ1-5
d_call: NA
cdr3_nt: TGTGCCACCAGCAGAGATGGAGGGGTTCAGCCCCAGCATTTT
cdr3_aa: CATSRDGGVQPQHF

v_call: TRBV5-4
clone_size: NA
j_call: TRBJ2-3
d_call: NA
cdr3_nt: TGTGCCAGCAGCCGGCGGGGAGCAGATACGCAGTATTTT
cdr3_aa: CASSRRGADTQYF

v_call: TRBV27
clone_size: NA
j_call: TRBJ2-7
d_call: NA
cdr3_nt: TGTGCCAGCATGGTCGAGGCGAGCTCCTACGAGCAGTACTTC
cdr3_aa: CASMVEASSYEQYF

v_call: TRBV5-1
clone_size: NA
j_call: TRBJ2-7
d_call: NA
cdr3_nt: TGCGCCAGCAGCTGGGGTGGGAGGGGGAGCTCCTACGAGCAGTACTTC
cdr3_aa: CASSWGGRGSSYEQYF

v_call: TRBV6-6
clone_size: once
j_call: TRBJ2-1
d_call: TRBD2
cdr3_nt: TGTGCCAGCAGTTTGCTAGCGGAAAACAATGAGCAGTTCTTC
cdr3_aa: CASSLLAENNEQFF

v_call: TRBV10-3
clone_size: once
j_call: TRBJ2-7
d_call: TRBD1
cdr3_nt: TGTGCCATCAGTGAGTCTTCGGACAGGACGGGGCAGTACTTC
cdr3_aa: CAISESSDRTGQYF

v_call: TRBV13
clone_size: NA
j_call: TRBJ2-1
d_call: NA
cdr3_nt: TGTGCCAGCAGCTTAGTTGGCAGCGGACGTTACAATGAGCAGTTCTTC
cdr3_aa: CASSLVGSGRYNEQFF

v_call: TRBV6-5
clone_size: NA
j_call: TRBJ1-5
d_call: NA
cdr3_nt: TGTGCCAGCAGAAGCGACAGGAGCAATCAGCCCCAGCATTTT
cdr3_aa: CASRSDRSNQPQHF

v_call: TRBV5-1
clone_size: NA
j_call: TRBJ2-3
d_call: NA
cdr3_nt: TGCGCCAGCAGCTTGGGGGCGGCGGAACCGGGACTGTCTAGCACAGATACGCAGTATTTT
cdr3_aa: CASSLGAAEPGLSSTDTQYF

v_call: TRBV6-6
clone_size: NA
j_call: TRBJ2-5
d_call: NA
cdr3_nt: TGTGCCAGCAGCGGGGAACAGGGACAAGAGACCCAGTACTTC
cdr3_aa: CASSGEQGQETQYF

v_call: TRBV6-6
clone_size: NA
j_call: TRBJ2-3
d_call: NA
cdr3_nt: TGTGCCAGCAGCTCCCGGACAAGCACAGATACGCAGTATTTT
cdr3_aa: CASSSRTSTDTQYF

v_call: TRBV3-1/TRBV3-2
clone_size: NA
j_call: TRBJ1-1
d_call: NA
cdr3_nt: TGTGCCAGCAGCCAAGATGGAGGTTTCAGTGAAGCTTTCTTT
cdr3_aa: CASSQDGGFSEAFF

v_call: TRBV5-6
clone_size: NA
j_call: TRBJ2-1
d_call: TRBD2
cdr3_nt: TGTGCCAGCAGCACAGGACTAGCGGGAGTTAGCAATGAGCAGTTCTTC
cdr3_aa: CASSTGLAGVSNEQFF

v_call: TRBV6-5
clone_size: NA
j_call: TRBJ1-1
d_call: TRBD1
cdr3_nt: TGTGCCAGCAGTTACTGGCGACAGGGATCAGCTTTCTTT
cdr3_aa: CASSYWRQGSAFF

v_call: TRBV21-1
clone_size: NA
j_call: TRBJ2-1
d_call: NA
cdr3_nt: TGTGCCAGCAGCAAGACTAGCGGGATGTCCCCTGAGCAGTTCTTC
cdr3_aa: CASSKTSGMSPEQFF

v_call: TRBV6-5
clone_size: NA
j_call: TRBJ2-1
d_call: NA
cdr3_nt: TGTGCCAGCAGGACGGGAGTTGAGCAGTTCTTC
cdr3_aa: CASRTGVEQFF

v_call: TRBV30
clone_size: NA
j_call: TRBJ1-4
d_call: NA
cdr3_nt: TGTGCCTGGAACAGGGCCGCAACTAATGAAAAACTGTTTTTT
cdr3_aa: CAWNRAATNEKLFF

v_call: TRBV6-5
clone_size: NA
j_call: TRBJ1-5
d_call: NA
cdr3_nt: TGTGCCAGCAGGGACCAAGACAGAGTCAATCAGCCCCAGCATTTT
cdr3_aa: CASRDQDRVNQPQHF

v_call: TRBV28
clone_size: NA
j_call: TRBJ2-2
d_call: TRBD1
cdr3_nt: TGTGCCAGCGGGACAGAAAACACCGGGGAGCTGTTTTTT
cdr3_aa: CASGTENTGELFF

v_call: TRBV18
clone_size: once
j_call: TRBJ1-1
d_call: NA
cdr3_nt: TGTGCCAGCTCACCACGTGTAGAGAACACTGAAGCTTTCTTT
cdr3_aa: CASSPRVENTEAFF

v_call: TRBV11-2
clone_size: NA
j_call: TRBJ2-1
d_call: TRBD2
cdr3_nt: TGTGCCAGCAGCTTACAGACTAGCGGGAGACATGAGCAGTTCTTC
cdr3_aa: CASSLQTSGRHEQFF

v_call: TRBV5-4
clone_size: NA
j_call: TRBJ2-1
d_call: NA
cdr3_nt: TGTGCCAGCAGCTTTCTTAATGAGCAGTTCTTC
cdr3_aa: CASSFLNEQFF

v_call: TRBV5-1
clone_size: NA
j_call: TRBJ2-7
d_call: NA
cdr3_nt: TGCGCCAGCAGCCCGGGGGGGACAGCCGTAACCTACGAGCAGTACTTC
cdr3_aa: CASSPGGTAVTYEQYF

v_call: TRBV6-5
clone_size: NA
j_call: TRBJ2-6
d_call: NA
cdr3_nt: TGTGCCAGCAGTTATCGAGACTCTGGGGCCAACGTCCTGACTTTC
cdr3_aa: CASSYRDSGANVLTF

v_call: TRBV6-2/TRBV6-3
clone_size: NA
j_call: TRBJ2-1
d_call: TRBD2
cdr3_nt: TGTGCCAGCAGCACCCTCCGGGGAGGGTTCGATGAGCAGTTCTTC
cdr3_aa: CASSTLRGGFDEQFF

v_call: TRBV11-2
clone_size: once
j_call: TRBJ2-1
d_call: NA
cdr3_nt: TGTGCCAGCAGTTCCCGGAGAGGGAGATCCTACAATGAGCAGTTCTTC
cdr3_aa: CASSSRRGRSYNEQFF

v_call: TRBV7-2
clone_size: once
j_call: TRBJ2-7
d_call: TRBD1
cdr3_nt: TGTGCCAGCAGCTCGTCCGGGACAGGCTCCTACGAGCAGTACTTC
cdr3_aa: CASSSSGTGSYEQYF

v_call: TRBV18
clone_size: NA
j_call: TRBJ1-5
d_call: TRBD1
cdr3_nt: TGTGCCAGCTCACCAGGACAGGGGGCGAGGCAGCCCCAGCATTTT
cdr3_aa: CASSPGQGARQPQHF

v_call: TRBV5-1
clone_size: NA
j_call: TRBJ2-7
d_call: NA
cdr3_nt: TGCGCCAGCAGCTTGGCTAAGGGGCAGACCGAGCAGTACTTC
cdr3_aa: CASSLAKGQTEQYF

v_call: TRBV12-3/TRBV12-4
clone_size: NA
j_call: TRBJ1-5
d_call: NA
cdr3_nt: TGTGCCAGCAGCCCCTCAGGGAATCAGCCCCAGCATTTT
cdr3_aa: CASSPSGNQPQHF

v_call: TRBV30
clone_size: NA
j_call: TRBJ2-4
d_call: NA
cdr3_nt: TGTGCCTGGAGTTCCTCGGGACTCACGAACATTCAGTACTTC
cdr3_aa: CAWSSSGLTNIQYF

v_call: TRBV6-5
clone_size: once
j_call: TRBJ1-5
d_call: NA
cdr3_nt: TGTGCCAGCAGCCCCAACGGGGGGTACCAGCCCCAGCATTTT
cdr3_aa: CASSPNGGYQPQHF

v_call: TRBV3-1/TRBV3-2
clone_size: NA
j_call: TRBJ2-1
d_call: TRBD2
cdr3_nt: TGTGCCAGCAGCCAAGATCGCTACGTCGGCAGCGGGAGTAGCTCCTACAATGAGCAGTTCTTC
cdr3_aa: CASSQDRYVGSGSSSYNEQFF

v_call: TRBV19
clone_size: NA
j_call: TRBJ2-2
d_call: NA
cdr3_nt: TGTGCCAGTAGTTCCGGCAGGGGGGCAAGAACCGGGGAGCTGTTTTTT
cdr3_aa: CASSSGRGARTGELFF

v_call: TRBV3-1/TRBV3-2
clone_size: once
j_call: TRBJ2-2
d_call: TRBD2
cdr3_nt: TGTGCCAGCAGCCAACGGGGGGGTTCCAACACCGGGGAGCTGTTTTTT
cdr3_aa: CASSQRGGSNTGELFF

v_call: TRBV5-1
clone_size: NA
j_call: TRBJ2-2
d_call: NA
cdr3_nt: TGCGCCAGCAGCTTCGGACAGTCCCTAGGGTCTCACACCGGGGAGCTGTTTTTT
cdr3_aa: CASSFGQSLGSHTGELFF

v_call: TRBV7-2
clone_size: NA
j_call: TRBJ2-1
d_call: TRBD2
cdr3_nt: TGTGCCAGCAGCCCCCAGCGGGAGAGTGACAATGAGCAGTTCTTC
cdr3_aa: CASSPQRESDNEQFF

v_call: TRBV7-3
clone_size: NA
j_call: TRBJ2-7
d_call: TRBD1
cdr3_nt: TGTGCCAGCAGCTTGGGACAGTTCTACGAGCAGTACTTC
cdr3_aa: CASSLGQFYEQYF

v_call: TRBV10-3
clone_size: few
j_call: TRBJ1-1
d_call: NA
cdr3_nt: TGTGCCATCAGCCGACAGAGCATGAACACTGAAGCTTTCTTT
cdr3_aa: CAISRQSMNTEAFF

v_call: TRBV6-5
clone_size: NA
j_call: TRBJ1-4
d_call: NA
cdr3_nt: TGTGCCAGCACCCACGGGACACGAAATGAAAAACTGTTTTTT
cdr3_aa: CASTHGTRNEKLFF

v_call: TRBV5-4
clone_size: once
j_call: TRBJ2-2
d_call: TRBD1
cdr3_nt: TGTGCCAGCAGCCGAGGACAGGCCGGGGAGCTGTTTTTT
cdr3_aa: CASSRGQAGELFF

v_call: TRBV6-5
clone_size: NA
j_call: TRBJ2-1
d_call: TRBD2
cdr3_nt: TGTGCCAGCACCCTGACTAGCGGGAATGAGCAGTTCTTC
cdr3_aa: CASTLTSGNEQFF

v_call: TRBV5-1
clone_size: NA
j_call: TRBJ2-2
d_call: NA
cdr3_nt: TGCGCCAGCAACATTGGACAGACGAACACCGGGGAGCTGTTTTTT
cdr3_aa: CASNIGQTNTGELFF